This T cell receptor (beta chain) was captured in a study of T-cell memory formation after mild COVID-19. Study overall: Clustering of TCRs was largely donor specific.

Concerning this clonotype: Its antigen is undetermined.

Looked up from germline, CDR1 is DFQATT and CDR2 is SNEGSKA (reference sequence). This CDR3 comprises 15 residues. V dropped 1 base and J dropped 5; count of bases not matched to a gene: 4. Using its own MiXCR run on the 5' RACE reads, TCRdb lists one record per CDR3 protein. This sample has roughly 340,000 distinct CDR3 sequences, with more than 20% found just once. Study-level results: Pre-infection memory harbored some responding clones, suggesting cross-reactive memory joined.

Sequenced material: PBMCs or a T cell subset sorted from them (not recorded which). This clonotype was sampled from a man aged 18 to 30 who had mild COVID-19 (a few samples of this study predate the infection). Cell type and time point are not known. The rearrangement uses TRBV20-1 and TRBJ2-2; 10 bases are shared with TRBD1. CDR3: CSARGDRGRTGELFF. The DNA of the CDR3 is TGCAGTGCTAGAGGCGACAGGGGGCGGACCGGGGAGCTGTTTTTT.